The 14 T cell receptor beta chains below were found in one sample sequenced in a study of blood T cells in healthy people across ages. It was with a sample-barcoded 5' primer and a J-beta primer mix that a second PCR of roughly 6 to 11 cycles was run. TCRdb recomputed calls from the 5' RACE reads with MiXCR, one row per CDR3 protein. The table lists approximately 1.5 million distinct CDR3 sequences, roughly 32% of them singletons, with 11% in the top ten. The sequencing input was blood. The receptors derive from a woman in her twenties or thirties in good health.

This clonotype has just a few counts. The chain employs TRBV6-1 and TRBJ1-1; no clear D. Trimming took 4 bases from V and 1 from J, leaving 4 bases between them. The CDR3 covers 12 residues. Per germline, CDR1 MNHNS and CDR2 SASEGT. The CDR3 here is CASSVSNTEAFF. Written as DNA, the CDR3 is TGTGCCAGCAGTGTTTCGAACACTGAAGCTTTCTTT.

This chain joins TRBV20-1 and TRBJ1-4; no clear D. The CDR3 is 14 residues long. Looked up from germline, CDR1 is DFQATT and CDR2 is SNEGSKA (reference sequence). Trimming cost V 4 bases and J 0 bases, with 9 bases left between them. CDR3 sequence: CSAKGFATNEKLFF. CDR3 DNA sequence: TGCAGTGCTAAAGGGTTTGCAACTAATGAAAAACTGTTTTTT.

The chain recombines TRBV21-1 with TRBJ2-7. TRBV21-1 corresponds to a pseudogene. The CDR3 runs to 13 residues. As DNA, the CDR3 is TGTGCCAGCAGCCTCAAAACCAAGGTTTTTTGGTACTTC. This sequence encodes CASSLKTKVFWYF.

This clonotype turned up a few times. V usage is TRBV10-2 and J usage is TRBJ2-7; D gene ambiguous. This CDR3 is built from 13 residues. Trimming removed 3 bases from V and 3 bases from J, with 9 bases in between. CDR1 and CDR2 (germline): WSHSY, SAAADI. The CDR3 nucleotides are TGCGCCAGCAGTGATCTAGATGGCTACGAGCAGTACTTC. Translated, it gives CASSDLDGYEQYF.

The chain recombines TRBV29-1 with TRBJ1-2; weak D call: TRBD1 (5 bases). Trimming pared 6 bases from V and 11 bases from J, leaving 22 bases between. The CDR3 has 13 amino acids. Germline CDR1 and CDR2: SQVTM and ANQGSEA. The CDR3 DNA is TGCAGCGTCGATAACTCCGGGACGGGAACTTACACCTTC. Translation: CSVDNSGTGTYTF.

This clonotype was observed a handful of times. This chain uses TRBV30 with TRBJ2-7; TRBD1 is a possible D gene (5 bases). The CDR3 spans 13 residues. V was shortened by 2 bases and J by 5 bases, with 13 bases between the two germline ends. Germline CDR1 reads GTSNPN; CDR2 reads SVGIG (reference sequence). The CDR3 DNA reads TGTGCCTGGAGTTCGACAGATTGGGACGAGCAGTACTTC. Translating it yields CAWSSTDWDEQYF.

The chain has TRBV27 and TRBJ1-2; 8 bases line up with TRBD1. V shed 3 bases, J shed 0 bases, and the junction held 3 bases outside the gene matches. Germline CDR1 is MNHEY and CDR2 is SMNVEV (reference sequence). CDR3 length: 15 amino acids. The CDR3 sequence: CASSFATGANYGYTF. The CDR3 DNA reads TGTGCCAGCAGTTTTGCGACAGGGGCTAACTATGGCTACACCTTC.

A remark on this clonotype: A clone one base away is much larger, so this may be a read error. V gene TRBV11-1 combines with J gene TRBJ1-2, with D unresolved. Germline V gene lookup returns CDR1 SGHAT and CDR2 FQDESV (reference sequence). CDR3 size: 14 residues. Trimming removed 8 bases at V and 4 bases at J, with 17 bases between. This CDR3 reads CASGPRRRTYGYTF. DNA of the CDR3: TGTGCCAGCGGCCCACGAAGACGGACCTATGGCTACACCTTC.

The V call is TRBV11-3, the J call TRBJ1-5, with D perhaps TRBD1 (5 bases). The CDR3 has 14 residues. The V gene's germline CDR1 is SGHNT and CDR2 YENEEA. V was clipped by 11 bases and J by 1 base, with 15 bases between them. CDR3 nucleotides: TGTGCCCCCCCCGGGGGGATGAGCAATCAGCCCCAGCATTTT. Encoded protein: CAPPGGMSNQPQHF.

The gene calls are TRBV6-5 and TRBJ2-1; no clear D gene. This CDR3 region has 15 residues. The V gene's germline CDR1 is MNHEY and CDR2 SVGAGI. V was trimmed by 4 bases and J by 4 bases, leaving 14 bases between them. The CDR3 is CASSLVISPYNEQFF. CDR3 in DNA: TGTGCCAGCAGTTTGGTGATCTCCCCTTACAATGAGCAGTTCTTC.

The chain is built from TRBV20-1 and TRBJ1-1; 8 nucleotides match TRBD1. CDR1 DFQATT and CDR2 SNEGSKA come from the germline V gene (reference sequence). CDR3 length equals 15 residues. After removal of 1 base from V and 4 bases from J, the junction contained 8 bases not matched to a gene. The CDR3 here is CSARGAYDRGTEAFF. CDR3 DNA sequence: TGCAGTGCTAGAGGGGCGTACGACAGGGGCACTGAAGCTTTCTTT.

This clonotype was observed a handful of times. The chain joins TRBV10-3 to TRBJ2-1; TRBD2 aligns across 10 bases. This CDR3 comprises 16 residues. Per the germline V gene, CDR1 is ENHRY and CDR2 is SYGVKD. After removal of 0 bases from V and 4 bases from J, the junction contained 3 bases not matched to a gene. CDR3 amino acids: CAISESQTSGYNEQFF. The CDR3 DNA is TGTGCCATCAGTGAGTCGCAGACTAGCGGGTACAATGAGCAGTTCTTC.

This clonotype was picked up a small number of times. Here the CDR3 DNA reads TGTGCCAGCAGCCAACAAGCGGACAGGAGCGAGACCCAGTACTTC. This translates into CASSQQADRSETQYF. The rearrangement links TRBV4-2 to TRBJ2-5, with 7 bases matching TRBD1. V trimming: 2 bases; J trimming: 5 bases; junction bases outside the gene matches: 8. The germline CDR1 and CDR2 sequences are LGHNA and YNFKEQ. The CDR3 is made up of 15 amino acids.

CDR3 nucleotide sequence: TGTGCCAGCAGCGAACTAGTAGGGACCGGGGAGCTGTTTTTT. Amino acids: CASSELVGTGELFF. The rearrangement uses TRBV6-1 and TRBJ2-2; a possible D gene is TRBD2 (5 bases). Trimming cost V 6 bases and J 5 bases, with 13 bases left between them. Germline CDR1 is MNHNS and CDR2 is SASEGT. The CDR3 contains 14 residues.